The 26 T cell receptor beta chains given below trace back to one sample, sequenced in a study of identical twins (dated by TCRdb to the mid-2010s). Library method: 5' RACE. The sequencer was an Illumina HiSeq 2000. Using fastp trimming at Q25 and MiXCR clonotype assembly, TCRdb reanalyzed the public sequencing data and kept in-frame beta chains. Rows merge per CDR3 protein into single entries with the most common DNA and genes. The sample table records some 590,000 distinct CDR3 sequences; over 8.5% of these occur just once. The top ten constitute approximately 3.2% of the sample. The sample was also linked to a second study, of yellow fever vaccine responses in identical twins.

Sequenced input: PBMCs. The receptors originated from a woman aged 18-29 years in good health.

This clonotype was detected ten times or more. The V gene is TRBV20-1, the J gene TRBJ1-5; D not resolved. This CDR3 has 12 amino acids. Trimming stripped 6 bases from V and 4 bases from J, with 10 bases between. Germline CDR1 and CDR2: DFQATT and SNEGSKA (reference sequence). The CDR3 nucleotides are TGCAGTGCCTTGGGGTCAAATCAGCCCCAGCATTTT. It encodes CSALGSNQPQHF.

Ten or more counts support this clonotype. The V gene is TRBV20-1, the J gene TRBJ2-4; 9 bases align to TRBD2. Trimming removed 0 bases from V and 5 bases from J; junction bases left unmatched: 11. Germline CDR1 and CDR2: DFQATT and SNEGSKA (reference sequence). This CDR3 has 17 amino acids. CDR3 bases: TGCAGTGCTAGAGATCAAAGCCTAGCGGGGTACCAAAACATTCAGTACTTC. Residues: CSARDQSLAGYQNIQYF.

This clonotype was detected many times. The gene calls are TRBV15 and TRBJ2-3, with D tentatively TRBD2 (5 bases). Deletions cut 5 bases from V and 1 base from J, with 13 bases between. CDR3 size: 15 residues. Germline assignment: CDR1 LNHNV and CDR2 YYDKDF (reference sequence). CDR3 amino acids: CATSGSGLGTDTQYF. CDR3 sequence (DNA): TGTGCCACCAGCGGCTCGGGGTTAGGCACAGATACGCAGTATTTT. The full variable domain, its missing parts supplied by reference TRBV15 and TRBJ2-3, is DAMVIQNPRYQVTQFGKPVTLSCSQTLNHNVMYWYQQKSSQAPKLLFHYYDKDFNNEADTPDNFQSRRPNTSFCFLDIRSPGLGDTAMYLCATSGSGLGTDTQYFGPGTRLTVL.

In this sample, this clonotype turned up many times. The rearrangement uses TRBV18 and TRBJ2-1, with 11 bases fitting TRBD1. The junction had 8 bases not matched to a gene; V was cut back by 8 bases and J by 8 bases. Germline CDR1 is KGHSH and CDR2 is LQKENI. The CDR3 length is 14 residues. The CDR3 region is CASRPRDRGYEQFF. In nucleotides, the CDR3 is TGTGCCAGCCGACCCAGGGACAGGGGGTATGAGCAGTTCTTC.

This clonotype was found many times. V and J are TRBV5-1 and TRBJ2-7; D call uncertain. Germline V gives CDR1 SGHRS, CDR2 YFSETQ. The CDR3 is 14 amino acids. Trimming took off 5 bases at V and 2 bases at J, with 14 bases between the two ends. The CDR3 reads CASRPFTATYEQYF. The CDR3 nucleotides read TGCGCCAGCAGACCTTTTACCGCCACCTACGAGCAGTACTTC.

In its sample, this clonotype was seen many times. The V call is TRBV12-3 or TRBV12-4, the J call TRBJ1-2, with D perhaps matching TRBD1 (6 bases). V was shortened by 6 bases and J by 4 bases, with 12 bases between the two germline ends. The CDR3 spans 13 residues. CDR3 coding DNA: TGTGCCAGCAGCCCTGGACAGCCCTATGGCTACACCTTC. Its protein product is CASSPGQPYGYTF.

The CDR3 DNA follows: TGTGCCAGCAGTTTAAAGATCCCCGGTGGCACAGATACGCAGTATTTT. This gives the protein CASSLKIPGGTDTQYF. The genes are TRBV27 and TRBJ2-3; the D is unclear. Germline loops: CDR1 MNHEY, CDR2 SMNVEV (reference sequence). The CDR3 extends over 16 amino acids. The germline V and J ends were trimmed by 2 bases and 1 base, with 13 bases remaining between them.

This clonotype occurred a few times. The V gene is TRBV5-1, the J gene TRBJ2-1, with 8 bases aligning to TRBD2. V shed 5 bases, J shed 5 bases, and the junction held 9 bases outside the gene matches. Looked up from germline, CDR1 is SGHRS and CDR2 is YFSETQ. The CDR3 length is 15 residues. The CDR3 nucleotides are TGCGCCAGCAGAGACGGGAGGGGCACAAACAATGAGCAGTTCTTC. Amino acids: CASRDGRGTNNEQFF.

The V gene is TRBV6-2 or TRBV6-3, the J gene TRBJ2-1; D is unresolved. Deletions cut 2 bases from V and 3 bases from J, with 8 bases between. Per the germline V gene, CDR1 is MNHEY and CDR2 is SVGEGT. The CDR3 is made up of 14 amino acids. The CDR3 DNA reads TGTGCCAGCAGTTACCCGTTGGGCTACAATGAGCAGTTCTTC. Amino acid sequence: CASSYPLGYNEQFF.

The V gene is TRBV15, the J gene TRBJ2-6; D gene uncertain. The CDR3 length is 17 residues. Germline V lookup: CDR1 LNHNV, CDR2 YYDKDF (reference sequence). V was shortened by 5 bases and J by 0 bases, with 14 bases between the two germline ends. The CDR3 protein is CATSFQSSHSGANVLTF. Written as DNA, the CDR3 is TGTGCCACCAGCTTCCAGAGTTCGCACTCTGGGGCCAACGTCCTGACTTTC.

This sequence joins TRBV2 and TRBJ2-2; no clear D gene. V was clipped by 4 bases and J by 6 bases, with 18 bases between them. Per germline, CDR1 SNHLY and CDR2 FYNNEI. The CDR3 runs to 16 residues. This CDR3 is CASSGPKERLAGELFF. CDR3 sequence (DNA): TGTGCCAGCAGTGGCCCCAAGGAGAGATTAGCCGGGGAGCTGTTTTTT.

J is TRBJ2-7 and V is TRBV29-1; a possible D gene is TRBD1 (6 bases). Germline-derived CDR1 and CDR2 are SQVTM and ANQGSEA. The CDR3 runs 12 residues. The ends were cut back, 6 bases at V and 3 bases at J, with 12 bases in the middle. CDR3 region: CSVQGSVYEQYF. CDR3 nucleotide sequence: TGCAGCGTACAGGGTTCGGTCTACGAGCAGTACTTC.

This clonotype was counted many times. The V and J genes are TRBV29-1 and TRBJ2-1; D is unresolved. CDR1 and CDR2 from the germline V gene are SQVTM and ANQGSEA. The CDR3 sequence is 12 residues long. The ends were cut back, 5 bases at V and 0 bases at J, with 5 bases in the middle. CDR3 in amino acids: CSVTSSYNEQFF. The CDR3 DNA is TGCAGCGTTACAAGCTCCTACAATGAGCAGTTCTTC.

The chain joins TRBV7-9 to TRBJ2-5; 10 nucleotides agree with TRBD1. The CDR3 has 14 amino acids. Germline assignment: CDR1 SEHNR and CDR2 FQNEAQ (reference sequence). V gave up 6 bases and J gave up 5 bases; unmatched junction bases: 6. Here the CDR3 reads CASRWDRGEETQYF. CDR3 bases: TGTGCCAGCAGATGGGACAGGGGTGAGGAGACCCAGTACTTC. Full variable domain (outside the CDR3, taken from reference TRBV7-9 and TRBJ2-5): DTGVSQNPRHKITKRGQNVTFRCDPISEHNRLYWYRQTLGQGPEFLTYFQNEAQLEKSRLLSDRFSAERPKGSFSTLEIQRTEQGDSAMYLCASRWDRGEETQYFGPGTRLLVL.

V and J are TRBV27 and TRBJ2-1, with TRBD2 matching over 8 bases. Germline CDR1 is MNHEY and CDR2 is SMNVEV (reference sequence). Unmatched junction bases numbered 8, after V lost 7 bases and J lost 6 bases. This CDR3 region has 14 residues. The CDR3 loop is CASKHGRGGNEQFF. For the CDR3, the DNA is TGTGCCAGCAAACACGGTCGGGGGGGCAATGAGCAGTTCTTC.

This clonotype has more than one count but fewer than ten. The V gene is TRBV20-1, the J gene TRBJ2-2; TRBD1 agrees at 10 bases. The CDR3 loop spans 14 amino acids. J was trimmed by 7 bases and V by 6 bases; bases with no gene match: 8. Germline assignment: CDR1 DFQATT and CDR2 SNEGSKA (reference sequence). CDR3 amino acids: CSANRQGAVGELFF. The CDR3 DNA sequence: TGCAGTGCGAACCGACAGGGGGCGGTCGGGGAGCTGTTTTTT.

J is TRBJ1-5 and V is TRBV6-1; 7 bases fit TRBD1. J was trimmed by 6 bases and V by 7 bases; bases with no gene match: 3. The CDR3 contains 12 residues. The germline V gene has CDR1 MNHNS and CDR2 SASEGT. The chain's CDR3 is CASTDRVQPQHF. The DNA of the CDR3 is TGTGCCAGCACAGACAGGGTTCAGCCCCAGCATTTT.

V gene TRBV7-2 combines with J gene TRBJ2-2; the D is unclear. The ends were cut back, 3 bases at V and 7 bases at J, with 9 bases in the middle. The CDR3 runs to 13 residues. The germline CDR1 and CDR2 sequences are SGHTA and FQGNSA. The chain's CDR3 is CASSFTEIGELFF. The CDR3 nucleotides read TGTGCCAGCAGCTTTACAGAGATCGGGGAGCTGTTTTTT.

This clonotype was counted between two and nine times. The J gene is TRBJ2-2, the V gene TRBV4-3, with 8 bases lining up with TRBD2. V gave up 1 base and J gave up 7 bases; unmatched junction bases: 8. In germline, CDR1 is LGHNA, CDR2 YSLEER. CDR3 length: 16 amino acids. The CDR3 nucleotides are TGCGCCAGCAGCCAAGCCGGAGCGGGAGAGCTCGGGGAGCTGTTTTTT. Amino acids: CASSQAGAGELGELFF.

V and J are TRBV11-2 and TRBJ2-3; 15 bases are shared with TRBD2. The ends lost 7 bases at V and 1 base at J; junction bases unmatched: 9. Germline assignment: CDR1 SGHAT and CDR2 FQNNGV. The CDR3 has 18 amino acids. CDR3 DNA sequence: TGTGCCAGCACCCCGGGGACTAGCGGGGGGCCGCGCACAGATACGCAGTATTTT. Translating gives CASTPGTSGGPRTDTQYF.

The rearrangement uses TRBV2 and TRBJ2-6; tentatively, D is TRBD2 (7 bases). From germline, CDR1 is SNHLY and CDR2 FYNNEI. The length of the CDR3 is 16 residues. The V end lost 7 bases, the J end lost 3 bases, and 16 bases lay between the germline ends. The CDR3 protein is CASTPRGGGGANVLTF. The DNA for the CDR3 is TGTGCCAGCACTCCGAGGGGGGGCGGTGGGGCCAACGTCCTGACTTTC.

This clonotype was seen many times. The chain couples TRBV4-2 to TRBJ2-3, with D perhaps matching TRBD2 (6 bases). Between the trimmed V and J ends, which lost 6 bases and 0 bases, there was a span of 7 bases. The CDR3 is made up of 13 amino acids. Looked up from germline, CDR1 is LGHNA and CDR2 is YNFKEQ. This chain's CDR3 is CASRGTSTDTQYF. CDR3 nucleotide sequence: TGTGCCAGCAGAGGGACTAGCACAGATACGCAGTATTTT.

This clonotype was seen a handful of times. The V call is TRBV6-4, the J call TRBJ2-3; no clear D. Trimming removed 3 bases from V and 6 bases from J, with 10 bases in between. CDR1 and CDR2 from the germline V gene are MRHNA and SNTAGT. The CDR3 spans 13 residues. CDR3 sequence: CASSELVWDTQYF. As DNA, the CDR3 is TGTGCCAGCAGTGAACTCGTTTGGGATACGCAGTATTTT.

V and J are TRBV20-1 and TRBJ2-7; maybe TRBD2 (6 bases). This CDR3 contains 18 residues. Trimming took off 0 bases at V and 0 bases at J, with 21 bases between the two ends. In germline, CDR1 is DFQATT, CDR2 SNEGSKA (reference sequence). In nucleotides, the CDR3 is TGCAGTGCTAGAGATCTCTACGGAGGGCTAGCGAGCTCCTACGAGCAGTACTTC. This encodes CSARDLYGGLASSYEQYF.

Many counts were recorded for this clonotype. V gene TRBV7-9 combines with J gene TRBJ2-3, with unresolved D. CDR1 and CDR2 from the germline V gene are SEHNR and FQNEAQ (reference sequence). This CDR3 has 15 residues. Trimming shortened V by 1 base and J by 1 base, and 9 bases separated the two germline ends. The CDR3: CASSLGPEGTDTQYF. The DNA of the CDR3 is TGTGCCAGCAGCTTAGGGCCAGAGGGCACAGATACGCAGTATTTT.

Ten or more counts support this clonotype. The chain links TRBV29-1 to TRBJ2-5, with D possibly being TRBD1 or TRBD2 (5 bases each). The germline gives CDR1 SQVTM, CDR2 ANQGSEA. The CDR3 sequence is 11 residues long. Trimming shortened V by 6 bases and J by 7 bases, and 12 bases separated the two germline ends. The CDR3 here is CSVSAGGTQYF. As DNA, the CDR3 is TGCAGCGTGTCCGCTGGGGGGACCCAGTACTTC.